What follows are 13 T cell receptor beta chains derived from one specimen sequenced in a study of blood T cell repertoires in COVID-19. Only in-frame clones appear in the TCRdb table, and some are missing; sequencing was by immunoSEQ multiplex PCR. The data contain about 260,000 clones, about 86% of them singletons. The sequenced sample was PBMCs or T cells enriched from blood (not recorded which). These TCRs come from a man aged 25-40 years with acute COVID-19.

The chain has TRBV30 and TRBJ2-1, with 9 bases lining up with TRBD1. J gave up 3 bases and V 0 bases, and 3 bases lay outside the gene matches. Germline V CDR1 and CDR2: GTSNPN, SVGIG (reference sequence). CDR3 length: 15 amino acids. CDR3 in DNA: TGTGCCTGGAGTGTACAGGGGGCAAGCTACAATGAGCAGTTCTTC. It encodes CAWSVQGASYNEQFF.

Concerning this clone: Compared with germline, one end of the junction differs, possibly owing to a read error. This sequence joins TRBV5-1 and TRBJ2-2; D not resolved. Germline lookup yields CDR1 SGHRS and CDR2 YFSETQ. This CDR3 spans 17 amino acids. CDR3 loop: CASSLVSGSTNTGELFF. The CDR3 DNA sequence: TGTGCCAGCAGCTTGGTTTCCGGGTCAACGAACACCGGGGAGCTGTTTTTT.

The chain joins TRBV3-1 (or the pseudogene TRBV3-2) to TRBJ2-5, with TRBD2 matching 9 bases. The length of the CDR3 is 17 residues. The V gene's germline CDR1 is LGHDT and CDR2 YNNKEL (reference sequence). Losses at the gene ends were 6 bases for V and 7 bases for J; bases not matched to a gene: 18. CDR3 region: CASRRSAPGGGAGTQYF. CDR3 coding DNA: TGTGCCAGCAGGCGATCCGCTCCAGGCGGGGGGGCGGGGACCCAGTACTTC.

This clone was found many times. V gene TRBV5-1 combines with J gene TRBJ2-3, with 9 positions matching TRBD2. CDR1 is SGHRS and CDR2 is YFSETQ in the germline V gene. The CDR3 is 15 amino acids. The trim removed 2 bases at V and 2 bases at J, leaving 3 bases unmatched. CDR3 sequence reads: CASSLTSGYTDTQYF. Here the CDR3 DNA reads TGCGCCAGCAGCTTAACTAGCGGGTACACAGATACGCAGTATTTT.

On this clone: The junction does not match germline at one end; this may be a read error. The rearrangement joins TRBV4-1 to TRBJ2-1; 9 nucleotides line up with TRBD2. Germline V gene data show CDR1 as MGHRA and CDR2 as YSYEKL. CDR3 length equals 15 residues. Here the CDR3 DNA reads TGCGCCAGCAGCCAAGAAGGGCTAGCGGGGCCAGCCAGGCTCTTC. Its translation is CASSQEGLAGPARLF.

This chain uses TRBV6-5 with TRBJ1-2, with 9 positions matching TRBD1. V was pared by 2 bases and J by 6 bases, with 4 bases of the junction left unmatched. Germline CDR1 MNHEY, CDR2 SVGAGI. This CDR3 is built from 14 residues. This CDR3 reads CASSYVTGGDGYTF. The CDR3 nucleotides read TGTGCCAGCAGTTACGTCACAGGGGGCGATGGCTACACCTTC.

CDR3 bases: TGCGCCACGTACTATGGCTACACCTTC. It yields the protein CATYYGYTF. V gene TRBV10-2 combines with J gene TRBJ1-2; D gene unclear. Trimming stripped 10 bases from V and 3 bases from J, with 3 bases between. Looked up from germline, CDR1 is WSHSY and CDR2 is SAAADI. The length of the CDR3 is 9 residues.

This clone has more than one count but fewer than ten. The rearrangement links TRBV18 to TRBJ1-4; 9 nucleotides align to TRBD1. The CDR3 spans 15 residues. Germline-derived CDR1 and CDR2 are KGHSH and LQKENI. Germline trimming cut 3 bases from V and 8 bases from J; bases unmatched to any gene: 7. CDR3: CASSPPETGGEKLFF. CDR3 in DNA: TGTGCCAGCTCACCTCCCGAGACAGGGGGAGAAAAACTGTTTTTT.

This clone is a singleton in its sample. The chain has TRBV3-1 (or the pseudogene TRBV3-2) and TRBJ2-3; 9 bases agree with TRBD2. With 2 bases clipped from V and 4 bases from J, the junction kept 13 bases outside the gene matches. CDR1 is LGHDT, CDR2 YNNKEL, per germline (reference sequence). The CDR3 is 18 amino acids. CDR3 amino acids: CASSQPGLAPRGADTQYF. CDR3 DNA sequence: TGTGCCAGCAGCCAACCCGGACTAGCGCCTCGAGGGGCAGATACGCAGTATTTT.

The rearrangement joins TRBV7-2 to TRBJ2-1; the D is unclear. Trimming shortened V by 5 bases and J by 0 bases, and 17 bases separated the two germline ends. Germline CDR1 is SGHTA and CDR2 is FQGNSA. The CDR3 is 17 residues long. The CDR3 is CASSPAEPSFSYNEQFF. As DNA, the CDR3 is TGTGCCAGCAGCCCCGCCGAACCTAGTTTCTCCTACAATGAGCAGTTCTTC.

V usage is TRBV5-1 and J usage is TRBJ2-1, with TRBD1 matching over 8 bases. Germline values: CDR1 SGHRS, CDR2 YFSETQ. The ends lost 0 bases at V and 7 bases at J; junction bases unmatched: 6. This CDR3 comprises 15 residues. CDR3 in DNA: TGCGCCAGCAGCTTGGCCCAGGGGGCGCGGAATGAGCAGTTCTTC. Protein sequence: CASSLAQGARNEQFF.

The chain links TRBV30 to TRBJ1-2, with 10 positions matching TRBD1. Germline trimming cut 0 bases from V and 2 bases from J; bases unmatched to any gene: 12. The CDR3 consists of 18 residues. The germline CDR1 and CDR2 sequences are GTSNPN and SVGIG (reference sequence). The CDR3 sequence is CAWSVRRNPGQGNYGYTF. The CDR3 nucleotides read TGTGCCTGGAGTGTACGGCGTAACCCGGGACAGGGGAACTATGGCTACACCTTC.

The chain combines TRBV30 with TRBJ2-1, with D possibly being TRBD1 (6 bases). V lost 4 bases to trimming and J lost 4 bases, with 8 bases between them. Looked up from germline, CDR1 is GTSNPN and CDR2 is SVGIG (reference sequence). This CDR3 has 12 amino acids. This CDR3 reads CAWKRGYNEQFF. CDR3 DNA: TGTGCCTGGAAAAGGGGGTACAATGAGCAGTTCTTC.